The rows below give T cell receptor beta chains drawn from one sample of a study of blood T cell repertoires in COVID-19. Using immunoSEQ multiplex PCR, the repertoire was profiled, and TCRdb retains in-frame clones only, with some absent. The sample lists approximately 240,000 clones, approximately 80% occurring once. The sequencing input was peripheral blood. The receptor set was obtained from a woman aged 55-69 years who had recovered from COVID-19. The CDR3 runs from the conserved cysteine through the conserved F or W. A D gene is named only where the DNA matches it firmly. Only part of the rows carry a size: once, few, many, or a class if the clone is expanded.

-	19	TRBV3-1/TRBV3-2	-	TRBJ1-1	TGTGCCAGCAGCCTCTTCCCCCGGGGTCCCAAGAGGATGAACACTGAAGCTTTCTTT	CASSLFPRGPKRMNTEAFF
-	11	TRBV29-1	-	TRBJ1-1	TGCAGCGTTGATAGATACACTGAAGCTTTCTTT	CSVDRYTEAFF
TRBD1	16	TRBV14	-	TRBJ2-2	TGTGCCAGCAGCCAAACAGGGGGAAGTAATACCGGGGAGCTGTTTTTT	CASSQTGGSNTGELFF
-	14	TRBV6-1	-	TRBJ1-3	TGTGCCAGCAGTGAACCACAGGGTGGAAACACCATATATTTT	CASSEPQGGNTIYF
-	14	TRBV30	-	TRBJ2-7	TGTGCCTGGAGACCTCAGGGTTACTTCTACGAGCAGTACTTC	CAWRPQGYFYEQYF
-	14	TRBV30	-	TRBJ1-3	TGTGCCTGTCCGATGGCGGAGCTAAGAAACACCATATATTTT	CACPMAELRNTIYF
-	16	TRBV24-1	-	TRBJ1-3	TGTGCCACCAGTGGACCGACGGAGTACTCTGGAAACACCATATATTTT	CATSGPTEYSGNTIYF
TRBD2	15	TRBV7-8	-	TRBJ2-2	TGTGCCAGCAGCTGGGCACGGGGGGGGACCGGGGAGCTGTTTTTT	CASSWARGGTGELFF
TRBD1	14	TRBV7-2	-	TRBJ1-2	TGTGCCAGCACCCCAGGGACAGCCTTTCATGGCTACACCTTC	CASTPGTAFHGYTF
TRBD1	15	TRBV5-1	-	TRBJ2-5	TGCGCCAGCAGTTCTAGGACAGGGACGGAAGAGACCCAGTACTTC	CASSSRTGTEETQYF
TRBD1	13	TRBV19	-	TRBJ1-1	TGTGCCAGTAGTGTTGACAGGGTCACTGAAGCTTTCTTT	CASSVDRVTEAFF
TRBD1	17	TRBV4-1	once	TRBJ1-2	TGCGCCAGCAGCCAAGTACAGGACAGGGCGGTTGGCTATGGCTACACCTTC	CASSQVQDRAVGYGYTF
-	15	TRBV7-9	-	TRBJ1-5	TGTGCCAGCAGCCCCCGGGGGGATGGCAATCAGCCCCAGCATTTT	CASSPRGDGNQPQHF
TRBD2	16	TRBV7-2	-	TRBJ2-7	TGTGCCAGCAGCTTATTTAGCGGGGCGAACTCCTACGAGCAGTACTTC	CASSLFSGANSYEQYF
-	17	TRBV9	-	TRBJ1-4	TGTGCCAGCAGCGTAGCCCCTAAGGCAGGTCCTAATGAAAAACTGTTTTTT	CASSVAPKAGPNEKLFF
TRBD2	14	TRBV5-8	once	TRBJ2-5	TGTGCCAGCAGCCTGGGACTAGCGGGGGGGACCCAGTACTTC	CASSLGLAGGTQYF
TRBD2	12	TRBV2	-	TRBJ2-1	TGTGCCGACGGGGGGTGGGTAGATGAGCAGTTCTTC	CADGGWVDEQFF
TRBD1	16	TRBV3-1/TRBV3-2	-	TRBJ1-4	TGTGCCAGCAGCCGACAGGGGAAAGCAACTAATGAAAAACTGTTTTTT	CASSRQGKATNEKLFF
TRBD1	15	TRBV2	-	TRBJ2-1	TGTGCCAGCACCCTACAGGGGGAGTCCTACAATGAGCAGTTCTTC	CASTLQGESYNEQFF
-	16	TRBV29-1	-	TRBJ1-2	TGCAGCGTTGACCCCCCGTCCGCGGAGCGTAACTATGGCTACACCTTC	CSVDPPSAERNYGYTF
-	15	TRBV9	-	TRBJ2-3	TGTGCCAGCAGCGTAGAACAGGGCCGCACAGATACGCAGTATTTT	CASSVEQGRTDTQYF
-	15	TRBV7-9	few	TRBJ2-4	TGTGCCAGCAACCTCGGGGGTCCAGCCAAAAACATTCAGTACTTC	CASNLGGPAKNIQYF
-	16	TRBV19	-	TRBJ1-2	TGTGCCAGTAGTATACCCCACTCCTACAGGGTAGATGGCTACACCTTC	CASSIPHSYRVDGYTF
TRBD1	14	TRBV25-1	once	TRBJ2-7	TGTGCCAGCAGTGATTTAGACAGGGTCGGCGAGCAGTACTTC	CASSDLDRVGEQYF
-	14	TRBV7-2	-	TRBJ1-2	TGTGCCAGCAGTCTAGGGGAGGGATACTATGGCTACACCTTC	CASSLGEGYYGYTF
-	15	TRBV4-3	-	TRBJ2-1	TGCGCCAGCAGTGGGGGGGCAGGGGTTAACAATGAGCAGTTCTTC	CASSGGAGVNNEQFF
TRBD1	15	TRBV6-5	-	TRBJ1-4	TGTGCCAGCAGTTACGTAGGACAGGGGAATGAAAAACTGTTTTTT	CASSYVGQGNEKLFF
TRBD1	13	TRBV7-9	-	TRBJ1-2	TGTGCCACCCAGACAGGGGGCGACTATGGCTACACCTTC	CATQTGGDYGYTF
TRBD1	13	TRBV2	once	TRBJ1-4	TGTGCCACCACCGGACAGGGTGGAGAAAAACTGTTTTTT	CATTGQGGEKLFF
TRBD1	13	TRBV6-5	-	TRBJ1-5	TGTGCCAGCAGACGACAGGGGGATCAGCCCCAGCATTTT	CASRRQGDQPQHF
-	16	TRBV18	few	TRBJ1-6	TGTGCCAGCTCACGCGCCCCGGGGGGAGGAAATTCACCCCTCCACTTT	CASSRAPGGGNSPLHF
-	15	TRBV5-5	-	TRBJ1-1	TGTGCCAGCACCCCGGAGGGAGGCCAGAACACTGAAGCTTTCTTT	CASTPEGGQNTEAFF
-	15	TRBV3-1/TRBV3-2	-	TRBJ1-2	TGTGCCAGCAGCCAAGTCGGGGGGCCTAACTATGGCTACACCTTC	CASSQVGGPNYGYTF
TRBD1	16	TRBV28	-	TRBJ1-2	TGTGCCAGCCGCGAATGGTCCGGGACAGGCGTTTTGGGCTACACCTTC	CASREWSGTGVLGYTF
-	15	TRBV3-1/TRBV3-2	-	TRBJ2-5	TGTGCCAGCAGCCGGACAAGGAGTTTCCAAGAGACCCAGTACTTC	CASSRTRSFQETQYF
-	15	TRBV7-8	-	TRBJ1-4	TGTGCCAGCAGCCAATTAACAGGGTCTAATGAAAAACTGTTTTTT	CASSQLTGSNEKLFF
-	15	TRBV5-6	-	TRBJ1-2	TGTGCCAGCAGCCCACCGACGGGGTCTAACTATGGCTACACCTTC	CASSPPTGSNYGYTF
-	13	TRBV14	once	TRBJ1-3	TGTGCCAGCAGCCAAGGTGGGAGGAACACCATATATTTT	CASSQGGRNTIYF
TRBD1	12	TRBV29-1	-	TRBJ1-4	TGCAGCGCGCAGGGGGCTGATGAAAAACTGTTTTTT	CSAQGADEKLFF
TRBD1	16	TRBV7-6	-	TRBJ1-2	TGTGCCAGCAGCCCCCGACAGGGGGGGACTAACTATGGCTACACCTTC	CASSPRQGGTNYGYTF
-	16	TRBV4-1	-	TRBJ1-4	TGCGCCAGCAGCCAAGATCTCTCGTCCCAGAATGAAAAACTGTTTTTT	CASSQDLSSQNEKLFF
-	12	TRBV2	-	TRBJ2-7	TGTGCCAGCAGGCGGCGGCCCTACGAGCAGTACTTC	CASRRRPYEQYF
-	14	TRBV5-5	once	TRBJ1-5	TGTGCCAGCAGCCCCCAGGGCGGGGATCAGCCCCAGCATTTT	CASSPQGGDQPQHF
TRBD2	16	TRBV24-1	-	TRBJ2-1	TGTGCCACCAGTGATTCGGCTAGCGGGGGGTCATACGAGCAGTTCTTC	CATSDSASGGSYEQFF
TRBD1	15	TRBV6-5	few	TRBJ1-4	TGTGCCAGCAGTCCCCAGACAGGGGGAAATGAAAAACTGTTTTTT	CASSPQTGGNEKLFF
-	12	TRBV6-5	-	TRBJ1-2	TGTGCCAGCAGTAGAATAAGGGGGGGCTACACCTTC	CASSRIRGGYTF
TRBD1	13	TRBV29-1	-	TRBJ1-4	TGCAGTTACAATAGGGGGCGAGGTGAAAAACTGTTTTTT	CSYNRGRGEKLFF
-	15	TRBV7-8	-	TRBJ2-3	TGTGCCAGCAGCTTCGGCCGACTCGGCACAGATACGCAGTATTTT	CASSFGRLGTDTQYF
-	13	TRBV29-1	-	TRBJ1-1	TGCAGCGTTGAAGAACAGGGGAACACTGAAGCTTTCTTT	CSVEEQGNTEAFF
-	14	TRBV11-3	-	TRBJ2-3	TGTGCCAGCAGCTTAGGCCAGGAGGGAGATACGCAGTATTTT	CASSLGQEGDTQYF
TRBD1	13	TRBV30	-	TRBJ1-5	TGTGCCTGGGGGGGACAGGGGAAGCAGCCCCAGCATTTT	CAWGGQGKQPQHF
-	14	TRBV19	once	TRBJ1-1	TGTGCCAGTAGCGACGACCGGGAGAACACTGAAGCTTTCTTT	CASSDDRENTEAFF
TRBD1	14	TRBV7-2	-	TRBJ2-7	TGTGCCAGCAGCATCAACAGGGGGAGAAACGAGCAGTACTTC	CASSINRGRNEQYF
-	11	TRBV7-8	-	TRBJ1-4	TGTGCCAGCAGCTCGAGTGAAAAACTGTTTTTT	CASSSSEKLFF
-	14	TRBV7-9	-	TRBJ1-1	TGTGCCAGCAGCTTAACAGGCGGGAACACTGAAGCTTTCTTT	CASSLTGGNTEAFF